This TCR beta chain originates from a study of T cell responses to AZD1222 COVID-19 vaccine. Second-dose intervals of approximately 4 or approximately 12 weeks were pooled. Data came from immunoSEQ multiplex PCR; TCRdb stores just in-frame clones and leaves some out. The sample consists of over 130,000 clones, around nine tenths of them appearing once. As to this clone: Its antigen is still unknown.

Study-wide points: Spike-specific TCR breadth and depth rose after two AZD1222 doses. Clonal diversity may have been underestimated in mostly white British donors. Spike as a whole was targeted by vaccine-associated CD4 TCRs, dominant at 160-218 and 743-854.

V was shortened by 11 bases and J by 0 bases, with 13 bases between the two germline ends. The germline CDR1 and CDR2 sequences are MNHEY and SVGAGI. This CDR3 is built from 14 residues. The sequence came from an adult who received the AZD1222 COVID-19 vaccine. Here the sequenced sample was peripheral blood, taken 28 days after the second AZD1222 dose. The V call is TRBV6-5, the J call TRBJ2-2, with a possible D match to TRBD2 (6 bases). CDR3 protein: CALGTGANTGELFF. The DNA of the CDR3 is TGTGCCCTCGGAACGGGAGCGAACACCGGGGAGCTGTTTTTT.